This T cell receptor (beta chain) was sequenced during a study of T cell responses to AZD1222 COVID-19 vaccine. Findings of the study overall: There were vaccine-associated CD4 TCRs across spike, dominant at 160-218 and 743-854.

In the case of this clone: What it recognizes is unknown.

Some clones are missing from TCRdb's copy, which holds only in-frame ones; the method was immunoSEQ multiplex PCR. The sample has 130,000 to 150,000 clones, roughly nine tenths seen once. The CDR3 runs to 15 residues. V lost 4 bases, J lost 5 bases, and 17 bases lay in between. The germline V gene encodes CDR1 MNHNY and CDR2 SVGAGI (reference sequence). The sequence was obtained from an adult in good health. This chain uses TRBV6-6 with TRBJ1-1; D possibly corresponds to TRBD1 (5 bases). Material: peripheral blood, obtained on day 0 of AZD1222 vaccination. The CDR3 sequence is CASSWGSGIETEAFF. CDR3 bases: TGTGCCAGCAGTTGGGGCTCAGGGATCGAGACTGAAGCTTTCTTT.